This TCR beta chain originates from a study of CD8+ T cells in alopecia areata. RNA was extracted and reverse transcribed into cDNA as the sequencing template. Produced via immunoSEQ multiplex PCR; TCRdb's table is partial and in-frame only. The top ten clones hold more than 15% of a sample with some 150,000 clones, about 59% of them seen once. CDR3 length equals 13 residues. Germline CDR1 is GTSNPN and CDR2 is SVGIG (reference sequence). Treatment denoted: oral pan-JAK inhibitor, 5-10 mg twice daily. Obtained from alopecia areata patients were lesional scalp punch biopsies along with peripheral blood. Findings of the study overall: Researchers report lesional scalp, most notably alopecia totalis/universalis, outstripped normal scalp in clonality.

Concerning this clone itself: Its antigen is undetermined. Relative to the germline gene, one junction end is altered; a read error may explain this.

V gene TRBV30 combines with J gene TRBJ2-1, with D perhaps being TRBD1 or TRBD2 (5 bases each). The sample here was CD8+ T cells sorted from blood, taken at week 4, from a patient treated with tofacitinib. The clonotype originates from a human donor with alopecia areata. The CDR3: CACIEGTPNELFF. The CDR3 DNA sequence: TGTGCGTGTATCGAGGGGACCCCCAATGAGCTGTTCTTC.